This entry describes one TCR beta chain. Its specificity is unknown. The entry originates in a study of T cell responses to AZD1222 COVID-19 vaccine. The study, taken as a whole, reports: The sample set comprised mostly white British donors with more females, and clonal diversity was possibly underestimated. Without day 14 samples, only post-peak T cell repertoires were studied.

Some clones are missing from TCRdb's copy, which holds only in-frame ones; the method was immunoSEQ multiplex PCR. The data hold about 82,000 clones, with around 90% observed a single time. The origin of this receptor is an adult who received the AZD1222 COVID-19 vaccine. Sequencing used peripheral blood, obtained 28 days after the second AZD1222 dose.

The CDR3 DNA follows: TGTGCCAGCAGCCAAGCTATAGGTGGAGGGGTGTATGGCTACACCTTC. Its protein is CASSQAIGGGVYGYTF. V gene TRBV3-1 (or the pseudogene TRBV3-2) combines with J gene TRBJ1-2; weak D call: TRBD1 (5 bases). The CDR3 covers 16 residues. Trimming removed 1 base from V and 5 bases from J, with 17 bases in between. Germline V lookup: CDR1 LGHDT, CDR2 YNNKEL (reference sequence).